This record concerns one T cell receptor (beta chain) sequence. The record originates from a study of blood T cell repertoires in COVID-19. Using immunoSEQ multiplex PCR, the repertoire was profiled, and TCRdb retains in-frame clones only, with some absent. Of tens of thousands of clones listed, 80% to 90% are singletons. Trimming removed 4 bases from V and 7 bases from J; junction bases left unmatched: 7. There are 14 residues in the CDR3. Germline CDR1 reads SGHNT; CDR2 reads YYREEE (reference sequence). Input material: peripheral blood. This chain joins TRBV5-4 and TRBJ1-1, with 10 bases aligning to TRBD1. The receptor was derived from a human donor in a cohort sampled during active COVID-19. CDR3 amino acids: CASSTDRGRSEAFF. The CDR3 nucleotides are TGTGCCAGCAGCACCGACAGGGGGCGAAGTGAAGCTTTCTTT.